This T cell receptor (beta chain) was sequenced for a study of healthy donors' naive CD4 and CD8 T cells. Sorting defined naive CD4+ as CD4+CD8-CD45RO-CD45RA+ and naive CD8+ as CD8+CD4-CD45RA+CD27bright. The ends were cut back, 0 bases at V and 4 bases at J, with 10 bases in the middle. Per germline, CDR1 MNHEY and CDR2 SVGAGI. The CDR3 has 15 residues. Starting from around 500 ng of total RNA, TCR libraries were made with linear amplification. MiXCR was run by TCRdb on the reads, yielding one entry per CDR3 protein. The sample comprises about 180,000 distinct CDR3 sequences, 65% to 75% of which are singletons, and less than 2.5% rests with the top ten.

The chain is built from TRBV6-5 and TRBJ1-3, with D uncertain. The source material was naive CD4+ and CD8+ T cells sorted from blood, pooled from several donors. This receptor was taken from a pool of human donors in good health; the sample pools cells from several healthy donors. CDR3 protein: CASSYSGEPGNTIYF. As DNA, the CDR3 is TGTGCCAGCAGTTACTCCGGGGAACCCGGAAACACCATATATTTT.